The source of this T cell receptor (beta chain) is a study of shared clonotypes between healthy human individuals. Clones were read by immunoSEQ multiplex PCR, and TCRdb kept only the in-frame ones, dropping some. The data contain 950,000 to 1,300,000 clones, approximately 70% of them singletons. V trimming: 5 bases; J trimming: 0 bases; junction bases outside the gene matches: 16. The CDR3 covers 18 residues. CDR1 and CDR2 (germline): GTSNPN, SVGIG (reference sequence). Sequenced input: memory CD4+ T cells sorted from blood. Subset noted: CD45RA-negative fraction. This chain connects TRBV30 to TRBJ1-3; 7 positions match TRBD1. The clonotype comes from a man younger than 35 in good health. This CDR3 is CAWVGGKTGSLSGNTIYF. The CDR3 nucleotides read TGTGCCTGGGTTGGGGGAAAGACAGGGTCGCTCTCTGGAAACACCATATATTTT.